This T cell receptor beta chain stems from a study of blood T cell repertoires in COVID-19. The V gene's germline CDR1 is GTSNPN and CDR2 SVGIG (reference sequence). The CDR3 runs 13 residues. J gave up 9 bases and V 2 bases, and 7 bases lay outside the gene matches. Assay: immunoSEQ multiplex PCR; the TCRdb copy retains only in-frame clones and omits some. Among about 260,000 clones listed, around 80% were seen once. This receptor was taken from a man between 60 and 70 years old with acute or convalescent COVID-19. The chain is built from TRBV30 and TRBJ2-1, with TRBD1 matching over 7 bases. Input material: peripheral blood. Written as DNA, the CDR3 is TGTGCCTGGAGTACACAGGGGCTCGGTGAGCAGTTCTTC. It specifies CAWSTQGLGEQFF. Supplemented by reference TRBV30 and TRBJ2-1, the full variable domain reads SQTIHQWPATLVQPVGSPLSLECTVEGTSNPNLYWYRQAAGRGLQLLFYSVGIGQISSEVPQNLSASRPQDRQFILSSKKLLLSDSGFYLCAWSTQGLGEQFFGPGTRLTVL.